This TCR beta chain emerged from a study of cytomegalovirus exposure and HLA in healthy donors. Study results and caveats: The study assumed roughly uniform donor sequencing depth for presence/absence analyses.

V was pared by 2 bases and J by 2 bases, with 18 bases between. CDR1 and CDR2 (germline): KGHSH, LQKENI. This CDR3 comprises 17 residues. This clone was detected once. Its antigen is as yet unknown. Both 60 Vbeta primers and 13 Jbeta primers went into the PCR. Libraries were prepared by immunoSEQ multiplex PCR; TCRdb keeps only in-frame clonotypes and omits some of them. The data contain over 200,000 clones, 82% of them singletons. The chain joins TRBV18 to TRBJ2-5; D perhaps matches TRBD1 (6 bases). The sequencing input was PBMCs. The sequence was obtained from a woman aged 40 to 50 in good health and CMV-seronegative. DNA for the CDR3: TGTGCCAGCTCACCAACTGGGCCAGGGGTCGGACAAGAGACCCAGTACTTC. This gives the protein CASSPTGPGVGQETQYF.